Sequencing of this TCR beta chain was carried out in a study of T cells in Graves' hyperthyroidism and ophthalmopathy. Background on the study: Peripheral blood was obtained at initial diagnosis, preceding any treatment.

About this clonotype itself: What it binds is unknown.

The study, taken as a whole, reports: Most thyroid-expanded clonotypes above 0.001 were also found in blood.

CDR3 size: 13 residues. Per germline, CDR1 MNHNS and CDR2 SASEGT. V was clipped by 1 base and J by 9 bases, with 10 bases between them. Subjects with ophthalmopathy showed a Clinical Activity Score no lower than 3, a NOSPECS grade no lower than 4, and a duration shorter than 3 months. Criteria for exclusion of patients were uncontrolled infection, other autoimmune disease, pregnancy or lactation. The investigators amplified TCR beta CDR3 regions from RNA transcripts. An initial round of RT-PCR targeting the TCR CDR3 relied on the HTBI primer set. TCRdb re-analysed the multiplex PCR reads in MiXCR, keeping a single row per CDR3 protein. Of more than 350,000 distinct CDR3 sequences listed, roughly 15% are singletons.

The source of this sequence is a woman aged 25 to 39 with Graves' ophthalmopathy. This chain links TRBV6-1 with TRBJ2-1; D gene ambiguous. The source material was blood. Here the CDR3 DNA reads TGTGCCAGCAGTGAAGTGCGCTCTGGTGAGCAGTTCTTC. Translation gives CASSEVRSGEQFF.